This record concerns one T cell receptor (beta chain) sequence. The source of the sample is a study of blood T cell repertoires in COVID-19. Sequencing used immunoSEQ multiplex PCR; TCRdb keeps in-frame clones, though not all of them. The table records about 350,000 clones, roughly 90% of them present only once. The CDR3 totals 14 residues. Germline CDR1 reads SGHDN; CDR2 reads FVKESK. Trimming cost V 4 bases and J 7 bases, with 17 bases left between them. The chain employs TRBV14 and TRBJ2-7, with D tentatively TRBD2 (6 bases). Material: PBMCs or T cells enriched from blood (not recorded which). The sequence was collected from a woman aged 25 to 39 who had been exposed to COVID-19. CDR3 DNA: TGTGCCAGCAGCCCGTCACTAGCCGTCATTGAGCAGTACTTC. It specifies CASSPSLAVIEQYF. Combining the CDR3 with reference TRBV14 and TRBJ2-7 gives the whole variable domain EAGVTQFPSHSVIEKGQTVTLRCDPISGHDNLYWYRRVMGKEIKFLLHFVKESKQDESGMPNNRFLAERTGGTYSTLKVQPAELEDSGVYFCASSPSLAVIEQYFGPGTRLTVT.